The 3 T cell receptor beta chains below all came from one sample that was sequenced in a study of cytomegalovirus exposure and HLA in healthy donors (dated by TCRdb to 2015 to 2018). Receptor amplification or capture employed the immunoSEQ multiplex PCR assay. Drawn from immuneACCESS, this table holds only the in-frame rearrangements with V and J called that TCRdb kept. Clones are partly lost; checked studies trace under half to an unresolved V gene and leave the rest unexplained. In this sample the table shows around 350,000 clones, 86% of which occur a single time. The top ten clones comprise 0.83% of the sample. Sequenced material: PBMCs. These receptors were obtained from a woman under 30 in good health and CMV-seronegative.

The chain joins TRBV7-6 to TRBJ2-5, with no clear D. Germline values: CDR1 SGHVS, CDR2 FNYEAQ. Trimming pared 1 base from V and 4 bases from J, leaving 4 bases between. The CDR3 has 12 amino acids. The CDR3, as DNA: TGTGCCAGCAGCTTAGGTCGAGAGACCCAGTACTTC. Protein sequence: CASSLGRETQYF.

J is TRBJ1-1 and V is TRBV4-1; TRBD1 aligns across 9 bases. This CDR3 has 16 residues. CDR1 is MGHRA, CDR2 YSYEKL, per germline. The V and J ends lost 3 bases and 5 bases, in that order; junction bases with no gene match: 10. The CDR3 DNA follows: TGCGCCAGCAGCCATACCCCGGGACAGGGTCTGACTGAAGCTTTCTTT. Protein product: CASSHTPGQGLTEAFF.

The rearrangement joins TRBV6-1 to TRBJ1-1; D not certain. The CDR3 extends over 13 amino acids. Trimming removed 8 bases at V and 3 bases at J, with 13 bases between. The germline V gene encodes CDR1 MNHNS and CDR2 SASEGT. This chain's CDR3 is CASYPETYTEAFF. In DNA, the CDR3 is TGTGCCAGCTACCCAGAAACCTACACTGAAGCTTTCTTT.